The T cell receptor beta chain described here comes from a study of T cells in Graves' hyperthyroidism and ophthalmopathy. RNA transcripts served as the template for amplifying TCR beta CDR3 regions. The TCR CDR3 was amplified in a first-round RT-PCR using the HTBI primer set. One entry per CDR3 protein, called by TCRdb with MiXCR from the multiplex PCR reads. The table includes hundreds of thousands of distinct CDR3 sequences, 18% detected once. The CDR3 is 16 residues long. J gave up 1 base and V 4 bases, and 6 bases lay outside the gene matches. Germline V gene sequence: CDR1 MGHDK, CDR2 SYGVNS. This TCR was recovered from a woman aged 45-65 years with Graves' hyperthyroidism that later progressed to Graves' ophthalmopathy. This chain joins TRBV25-1 and TRBJ1-5; 8 positions agree with TRBD1. Source material: blood. The CDR3 loop reads CASSGWGQESNQPQHF. CDR3 in DNA: TGTGCCAGCAGTGGATGGGGACAGGAAAGCAATCAGCCCCAGCATTTT.